This T cell receptor (beta chain) comes out of a study of T cell clonotyping in hematopoietic cell transplantation. Study-wide results and limits: After transplant, recipient diversity fell while pathologically expanded clonotypes grew through day 180. CD4 and CD8 repertoire contributions could not be separated without sorting.

The time point is: recipient sample about 28 days before transplant, after cytoreduction. Recipients were bled about 28 days pretransplant and at posttransplant days 30, 100, 180. Clones were read by immunoSEQ multiplex PCR, and TCRdb kept only the in-frame ones, dropping some. The table has about 27,000 clones, 60% to 80% seen once. Note on this clone: Its antigen is unidentified.

The germline CDR1 and CDR2 sequences are MNHNS and SASEGT. The CDR3 sequence is 19 residues long. Deletions cut 6 bases from V and 4 bases from J, with 25 bases between. V gene TRBV6-1 combines with J gene TRBJ1-6, with D unclear. Sequencing was performed on peripheral blood mononuclear cells, taken before stem cell transplant. This clonotype was obtained from a man aged 45 to 65 with myelodysplastic syndrome. Some clones in this sample may be carry-over from other donors' samples. The CDR3 coding sequence is TGTGCCAGCAGCGAACCTGCCGGGCGGAGGAGGGTTTATAATTCACCCCTCCACTTT. Its protein product is CASSEPAGRRRVYNSPLHF.